One sample yielded the 10 T cell receptor beta chains listed below, sequenced in a study of OX40 agonist ivuxolimab in advanced cancers. Libraries were prepared by immunoSEQ multiplex PCR; TCRdb keeps only in-frame clonotypes and omits some of them. The repertoire has tens of thousands of clones, about 92% of them found once; the top ten carry around a tenth. This specimen was CD4+ or CD8+ T cells sorted from blood, taken in a trial of the OX40 agonist ivuxolimab. These TCRs come from an adult with an advanced solid tumor such as melanoma, head and neck, liver or kidney cancer.

V usage is TRBV19 and J usage is TRBJ1-1; 11 bases are a match to TRBD1. The CDR3 is 14 amino acids. Germline assignment: CDR1 LNHDA and CDR2 SQIVND (reference sequence). V gave up 5 bases and J gave up 6 bases; unmatched junction bases: 5. The CDR3 sequence is CASSRDRGASEAFF. DNA of the CDR3: TGTGCCAGTAGTCGGGACAGGGGGGCTTCTGAAGCTTTCTTT.

This clone appeared once. J is TRBJ2-3 and V is TRBV7-2, with D possibly TRBD2 on 6 matching bases. The V end was cut by 3 bases, the J end by 3 bases, with 10 bases between. CDR3 length: 14 residues. Germline V gene sequence: CDR1 SGHTA, CDR2 FQGNSA. The CDR3 sequence: CASSFGGRTDTQYF. The CDR3 DNA sequence: TGTGCCAGCAGCTTTGGGGGGAGGACAGATACGCAGTATTTT.

Turning to this clone: Other nucleotide sequences in the sample specify the same CDR3. J is TRBJ1-3 and V is TRBV29-1, with D hard to call. The V gene lost 7 bases and the J gene lost 4 bases, with 14 bases spanning the gap. This CDR3 region has 13 residues. Per the germline V gene, CDR1 is SQVTM and CDR2 is ANQGSEA. As DNA, the CDR3 is TGCAGCGCCCAACCGTCATCCGGAAACACCATATATTTT. Translating it yields CSAQPSSGNTIYF.

V usage is TRBV27 and J usage is TRBJ1-4; possibly TRBD1 for D (5 bases). Germline assignment: CDR1 MNHEY and CDR2 SMNVEV (reference sequence). The V and J ends lost 10 bases and 10 bases respectively, with 25 bases between them. CDR3 length: 15 amino acids. CDR3 residues: CATQGVGTSSGKLFF. The DNA of the CDR3 is TGTGCCACCCAGGGTGTTGGGACCTCATCCGGAAAACTGTTTTTT.

This chain uses TRBV5-1 with TRBJ2-5; TRBD2 aligns across 12 bases. The trim removed 0 bases at V and 4 bases at J, leaving 4 bases unmatched. Germline V gene sequence: CDR1 SGHRS, CDR2 YFSETQ. The CDR3 length is 16 residues. In DNA form, the CDR3 reads TGCGCCAGCAGCTTGGGAACACTAGCGGGAGGAGAGACCCAGTACTTC. It translates to CASSLGTLAGGETQYF.

J is TRBJ1-1 and V is TRBV2; TRBD1 matches 7 bases. Germline-derived CDR1 and CDR2 are SNHLY and FYNNEI. The CDR3 runs to 15 residues. After removal of 6 bases from V and 3 bases from J, the junction contained 10 bases not matched to a gene. This CDR3 reads CASSAQGVSHTEAFF. CDR3 coding DNA: TGTGCCAGCAGCGCTCAGGGGGTCTCGCACACTGAAGCTTTCTTT.

This chain joins TRBV28 and TRBJ2-7; D is ambiguous. V dropped 2 bases and J dropped 7 bases, with 6 bases sitting between them. Germline V gene data show CDR1 as MDHEN and CDR2 as SYDVKM. This CDR3 has 11 residues. The CDR3: CASSLRAEQYF. CDR3 bases: TGTGCCAGCAGTTTAAGAGCGGAGCAGTACTTC.

This chain joins TRBV6-6 and TRBJ1-4, with 7 bases matching TRBD1. The CDR3 is 16 amino acids. The junction had 14 bases not matched to a gene; V was cut back by 6 bases and J by 7 bases. The V gene's germline CDR1 is MNHNY and CDR2 SVGAGI (reference sequence). CDR3 sequence: CASSPRSTGLGEKLFF. The CDR3 DNA follows: TGTGCCAGCAGCCCCCGATCGACAGGGCTTGGTGAAAAACTGTTTTTT.

The rearrangement links TRBV30 to TRBJ2-2, with TRBD2 identical over 10 bases. Germline assignment: CDR1 GTSNPN and CDR2 SVGIG (reference sequence). After removal of 5 bases from V and 4 bases from J, the junction contained 7 bases not matched to a gene. The CDR3 loop spans 15 amino acids. CDR3 residues: CAWASGRARTGELFF. The CDR3 DNA reads TGTGCCTGGGCGAGCGGGAGGGCCCGCACCGGGGAGCTGTTTTTT.

This chain connects TRBV6-1 to TRBJ1-6; 8 bases map to TRBD1. The germline V gene has CDR1 MNHNS and CDR2 SASEGT. Germline trimming cut 10 bases from V and 7 bases from J; bases unmatched to any gene: 6. This CDR3 spans 13 amino acids. The DNA of the CDR3 is TGTGCCATCAAGACAGGGGAAAATTCACCCCTCCACTTT. It codes for CAIKTGENSPLHF.